These T cell receptor beta chains were read from a single sample in a study of T cell repertoires in ileal Crohn's disease. Only in-frame clones appear in the TCRdb table, and some are missing; sequencing was by immunoSEQ multiplex PCR. The sample shows 15,000 to 20,000 clones, about three quarters of them seen only once. Sequenced material: ileal tissue. The receptors derive from an adult with Crohn's disease. CDR3s include the opening cysteine and the closing phenylalanine or tryptophan. A D gene is named only where the DNA matches it firmly. For some rows the clone size is stated as once, few or many, or as a class when expanded; others skip it.

size: few
length: 14
D: -
J: TRBJ1-1
V: TRBV19
DNA: TGTGCCAGTAAAACGCACGGCGAGTACACTGAAGCTTTCTTT
CDR3: CASKTHGEYTEAFF

size: -
length: 13
D: TRBD1
J: TRBJ2-7
V: TRBV2
DNA: TGTGCCAGCAACAGGGCAGGGGGCTACGAGCAGTACTTC
CDR3: CASNRAGGYEQYF

size: -
length: 15
D: TRBD1
J: TRBJ1-1
V: TRBV9
DNA: TGTGCCAGCAGCGTCGTCCCGACAGGGGTCACTGAAGCTTTCTTT
CDR3: CASSVVPTGVTEAFF

size: -
length: 17
D: TRBD1
J: TRBJ1-2
V: TRBV27
DNA: TGTGCCAGCAGTTCAACCGGGACAGGGGCTGGGCTGCGTGGCTACACCTTC
CDR3: CASSSTGTGAGLRGYTF

size: once
length: 15
D: TRBD1
J: TRBJ1-4
V: TRBV18
DNA: TGTGCCAGCTCACCACCGACAGGGGGGGGAGAAAAACTGTTTTTT
CDR3: CASSPPTGGGEKLFF

size: -
length: 14
D: -
J: TRBJ2-7
V: TRBV7-9
DNA: TGTGCCAGCAGCTTGGAGGGGGTCGCCTACGAGCAGTACTTC
CDR3: CASSLEGVAYEQYF

size: -
length: 13
D: -
J: TRBJ2-1
V: TRBV6-6
DNA: TGTGCCAGCTGGGGTTCATCCTACAATGAGCAGTTCTTC
CDR3: CASWGSSYNEQFF

size: -
length: 17
D: TRBD1
J: TRBJ2-1
V: TRBV4-3
DNA: TGCGCCAGCAGCCAAGATCTCGGACAGGGGTCCTACAATGAGCAGTTCTTC
CDR3: CASSQDLGQGSYNEQFF

size: -
length: 16
D: -
J: TRBJ2-4
V: TRBV5-1
DNA: TGCGCCAGCAGCTTGGGGTTGGGAGTAGCCAAAAACATTCAGTACTTC
CDR3: CASSLGLGVAKNIQYF

size: -
length: 16
D: -
J: TRBJ1-3
V: TRBV7-2
DNA: TGTGCCAGCAGCTTAACAGGGATAAAGGCTGGAAACACCATATATTTT
CDR3: CASSLTGIKAGNTIYF

size: once
length: 13
D: -
J: TRBJ1-1
V: TRBV19
DNA: TGTGCCAGCCGGGATTCCGGGTACACTGAAGCTTTCTTT
CDR3: CASRDSGYTEAFF

size: -
length: 14
D: TRBD2
J: TRBJ2-1
V: TRBV12-5
DNA: TGTGCTAGTGGTACTAGCGGGGGGGCGAATGAGCAGTTCTTC
CDR3: CASGTSGGANEQFF